This TCR beta chain was found in a study of blood T cell repertoires in COVID-19. Overall study context: In each case, the material was cDNA or gDNA derived from T cells, B-cell-depleted T cells, or PBMCs.

The study assigned cohorts using participant-reported clinical history. This CDR3 has 14 amino acids. V gave up 3 bases and J gave up 5 bases; unmatched junction bases: 7. The germline gives CDR1 SGHTA, CDR2 FQGNSA. Some clones are missing from TCRdb's copy, which holds only in-frame ones; the method was immunoSEQ multiplex PCR. The sample lists around 230,000 clones, 70% to 85% occurring once. The chain is built from TRBV7-2 and TRBJ2-7; TRBD1 aligns across 7 bases. The TCR originated in a middle-aged man who had recovered from COVID-19. Material for sequencing was PBMCs or T cells enriched from blood (not recorded which). CDR3 sequence (DNA): TGTGCCAGCAGCTTCCGACAGGGTTTCAACGAGCAGTACTTC. As protein: CASSFRQGFNEQYF.